The 7 T cell receptor beta chains reported below all come from one sample, sequenced in a study of T-cell memory formation after mild COVID-19. From the 5' RACE reads, TCRdb called clonotypes with MiXCR, one entry per CDR3 protein. The repertoire includes under 450,000 distinct CDR3 sequences, 20% to 25% of them detected once, and around 20% sits in the top ten. Sequencing was carried out using PBMCs or a T cell subset sorted from them (not recorded which). The receptors derive from a young man who had mild COVID-19 (a few samples of this study predate the infection). Cell type and time point are not known.

The chain joins TRBV2 to TRBJ2-1; 8 bases are a match to TRBD1. V was clipped by 7 bases and J by 4 bases; unmatched bases: 6. Per germline, CDR1 SNHLY and CDR2 FYNNEI. The length of the CDR3 is 14 residues. The CDR3 reads CASTGQGEYNEQFF. The CDR3 DNA reads as TGTGCCAGCACCGGACAGGGCGAGTACAATGAGCAGTTCTTC.

The table lists this clonotype with many counts. The J gene is TRBJ2-1, the V gene TRBV9; 9 bases align to TRBD2. J gave up 9 bases and V 2 bases, and 3 bases lay outside the gene matches. The germline CDR1 and CDR2 sequences are SGDLS and YYNGEE. The CDR3 sequence is 13 residues long. The CDR3 DNA follows: TGTGCCAGCAGCGTCGCTAGCGGGGTTGAGCAGTTCTTC. Its translation is CASSVASGVEQFF.

The CDR3 sequence is CASSVTGMGGRSNQPQHF. For the CDR3, the DNA is TGTGCCAGCAGTGTGACAGGGATGGGAGGTAGGAGCAATCAGCCCCAGCATTTT. The chain couples TRBV28 to TRBJ1-5; 7 bases are shared with TRBD1. Germline V gives CDR1 MDHEN, CDR2 SYDVKM. The CDR3 totals 18 residues. V lost 5 bases and J lost 1; bases outside the gene matches: 14.

This clonotype was seen at least ten times. The chain has TRBV20-1 and TRBJ2-3; D may be TRBD2 (7 bases). CDR3 length equals 16 residues. The germline gives CDR1 DFQATT, CDR2 SNEGSKA (reference sequence). Trimming stripped 6 bases from V and 1 base from J, with 20 bases between. CDR3 DNA: TGCAGTGCCGAAGCGAGGGGGGGCCACCGCACAGATACGCAGTATTTT. This gives the protein CSAEARGGHRTDTQYF.

The table lists this clonotype with a few counts. The rearrangement uses TRBV28 and TRBJ2-7; 13 bases align to TRBD2. The V gene's germline CDR1 is MDHEN and CDR2 SYDVKM. CDR3 length equals 16 residues. V was clipped by 5 bases and J by 5 bases; unmatched bases: 9. CDR3 loop: CASSETPGLAGHEQYV. In DNA form, the CDR3 reads TGTGCCAGCAGTGAGACCCCGGGACTAGCGGGGCACGAGCAGTACGTC.

The V call is TRBV4-3, the J call TRBJ2-7, with 7 bases matching TRBD1. J was trimmed by 7 bases and V by 0 bases; bases with no gene match: 9. CDR1 and CDR2 from the germline V gene are LGHNA and YSLEER. This CDR3 has 15 residues. The CDR3 nucleotides are TGCGCCAGCAGCCAAGATACAGGGGTAAAAATGGAGCAGTACTTC. The encoded protein is CASSQDTGVKMEQYF.

The chain links TRBV3-1 to TRBJ2-1; D remains ambiguous. The CDR3 spans 13 residues. Germline CDR1 is LGHDT and CDR2 is YNNKEL (reference sequence). The V end was cut by 0 bases, the J end by 3 bases, with 3 bases between. The CDR3 coding sequence is TGTGCCAGCAGCCAAGAGGGCTACAATGAGCAGTTCTTC. Protein product: CASSQEGYNEQFF.